The 29 T cell receptor beta chains below were found in one sample sequenced in a study of blood T cell repertoires in COVID-19. Assay used: immunoSEQ multiplex PCR; TCRdb lists only in-frame clones, some missing. Here the sample spans 90,000 or so clones, 75% to 90% being singletons. The sample was peripheral blood. Every receptor here comes from a woman of 80 years or more with active COVID-19.

V and J are TRBV18 and TRBJ2-7, with D maybe TRBD1 (7 bases). Per the germline V gene, CDR1 is KGHSH and CDR2 is LQKENI. This CDR3 region has 15 residues. The germline V and J ends were trimmed by 3 bases and 3 bases, with 15 bases remaining between them. Here the CDR3 reads CASSPGGTEHYEQYF. CDR3 nucleotide sequence: TGTGCCAGCTCACCTGGCGGGACAGAACACTACGAGCAGTACTTC.

The chain combines TRBV19 with TRBJ1-2; D is unresolved. Trimming removed 5 bases from V and 6 bases from J, with 19 bases in between. Germline V CDR1 and CDR2: LNHDA, SQIVND (reference sequence). This CDR3 is 15 amino acids long. The CDR3 here is CASSRGLPLLDGYTF. The CDR3 DNA reads TGTGCCAGTAGTCGGGGTCTCCCGCTATTGGATGGCTACACCTTC.

This chain uses TRBV18 with TRBJ2-3; a possible D gene is TRBD1 (6 bases). The CDR3 has 18 residues. Trimming took off 3 bases at V and 0 bases at J, with 19 bases between the two ends. CDR1 and CDR2 (germline): KGHSH, LQKENI. The CDR3 loop reads CASSPYPGQGGSTDTQYF. The CDR3 DNA follows: TGTGCCAGCTCACCTTATCCGGGACAAGGGGGAAGCACAGATACGCAGTATTTT. The full variable domain, with the rest looked up from reference TRBV18 and TRBJ2-3, is NAGVMQNPRHLVRRRGQEARLRCSPMKGHSHVYWYRQLPEEGLKFMVYLQKENIIDESGMPKERFSAEFPKEGPSILRIQQVVRGDSAAYFCASSPYPGQGGSTDTQYFGPGTRLTVL.

V gene TRBV30 combines with J gene TRBJ2-5; 11 bases are shared with TRBD2. CDR1 and CDR2 from the germline V gene are GTSNPN and SVGIG (reference sequence). J was trimmed by 4 bases and V by 1 base; bases with no gene match: 2. CDR3 length: 14 residues. CDR3 in amino acids: CAWSGGLAGETQYF. The CDR3 DNA is TGTGCCTGGAGTGGCGGACTAGCGGGAGAGACCCAGTACTTC.

The V gene is TRBV5-4, the J gene TRBJ2-1, with TRBD2 matching 7 bases. Germline CDR1 is SGHNT and CDR2 is YYREEE (reference sequence). CDR3 length: 12 amino acids. Trimming took 3 bases from V and 7 from J; bases not matched to a gene: 1. Here the CDR3 DNA reads TGTGCCAGCAGCTCTAGCGGAAATGAGCAGTTCTTC. The encoded protein is CASSSSGNEQFF.

This sequence joins TRBV6-6 and TRBJ2-1; D not certain. Trimming took off 7 bases at V and 3 bases at J, with 13 bases between the two ends. The germline CDR1 and CDR2 sequences are MNHNY and SVGAGI (reference sequence). The CDR3 loop spans 14 amino acids. CDR3 bases: TGTGCCAGCAAAAAAGAGGATATCTACAATGAGCAGTTCTTC. Translated: CASKKEDIYNEQFF.

This chain links TRBV15 with TRBJ2-1; 11 bases map to TRBD2. The CDR3 runs to 15 residues. Germline CDR1 LNHNV, CDR2 YYDKDF (reference sequence). V trimming: 5 bases; J trimming: 6 bases; junction bases outside the gene matches: 6. The CDR3 loop reads CATSAGGLAANEQFF. The CDR3 coding sequence is TGTGCCACCAGCGCGGGGGGACTAGCGGCCAATGAGCAGTTCTTC. The whole variable domain, filled in from reference TRBV15 and TRBJ2-1, reads DAMVIQNPRYQVTQFGKPVTLSCSQTLNHNVMYWYQQKSSQAPKLLFHYYDKDFNNEADTPDNFQSRRPNTSFCFLDIRSPGLGDTAMYLCATSAGGLAANEQFFGPGTRLTVL.

This chain links TRBV6-4 with TRBJ1-6; D is possibly TRBD1 (6 bases). This CDR3 contains 19 residues. The V gene's germline CDR1 is MRHNA and CDR2 SNTAGT. V was clipped by 7 bases and J by 7 bases, with 29 bases between them. As DNA, the CDR3 is TGTGCCAGCACCAAACTTGGACAGACGCACAAAACCCACAATTCACCCCTCCACTTT. As protein: CASTKLGQTHKTHNSPLHF.

The rearrangement joins TRBV4-1 to TRBJ2-7; 14 nucleotides align to TRBD2. From germline, CDR1 is MGHRA and CDR2 YSYEKL. CDR3 length: 16 residues. V was clipped by 1 base and J by 3 bases; unmatched bases: 2. This chain's CDR3 is CASSQAGLAGDYEQYF. DNA of the CDR3: TGCGCCAGCAGCCAAGCGGGACTAGCGGGAGACTACGAGCAGTACTTC.

The genes are TRBV6-2 or TRBV6-3 and TRBJ2-4; TRBD2 might be the D (6 bases). Germline V gene data show CDR1 as MNHEY and CDR2 as SVGEGT. Between the trimmed V and J ends, which lost 1 base and 4 bases, there was a span of 11 bases. This CDR3 is 15 amino acids long. The CDR3 here is CASSYFAGPKNIQYF. The CDR3 DNA is TGTGCCAGCAGTTACTTCGCGGGACCGAAAAACATTCAGTACTTC.

CDR3 DNA: TGCGCCAGCAGCCAAGGGGGTTCGGAAAAACTGTTTTTT. Protein product: CASSQGGSEKLFF. The chain has TRBV5-1 and TRBJ1-4; D possibly corresponds to TRBD1 (6 bases). Trimming left V 4 bases short and J 8 bases short, with 12 bases between. Germline assignment: CDR1 SGHRS and CDR2 YFSETQ. This CDR3 has 13 residues.

The V and J genes are TRBV7-8 and TRBJ2-1; a weak D match, TRBD2 (6 bases). V shed 5 bases and J shed 5 bases, with 16 bases lying between them. CDR1 is SGHVS, CDR2 FQNEAQ, per germline. The CDR3 is 15 residues long. The CDR3 reads CASSLSAGRDNEQFF. The CDR3 DNA reads TGTGCCAGCAGCCTTAGCGCGGGGCGGGACAATGAGCAGTTCTTC.

Only one count was recorded for this clone. This chain connects TRBV9 to TRBJ1-2, with 9 nucleotides matching TRBD1. The CDR3 sequence is 16 residues long. Germline V CDR1 and CDR2: SGDLS, YYNGEE. The ends lost 0 bases at V and 7 bases at J; junction bases unmatched: 10. The CDR3 loop reads CASSVAGGQGSRGYTF. The CDR3 region has the DNA TGTGCCAGCAGCGTAGCGGGGGGACAGGGATCGCGTGGCTACACCTTC.

The chain employs TRBV10-3 and TRBJ2-1, with 13 nucleotides matching TRBD2. This CDR3 has 16 residues. V lost 2 bases to trimming and J lost 4 bases; unmatched junction nucleotides: 2. The germline V gene has CDR1 ENHRY and CDR2 SYGVKD. The CDR3, as DNA: TGTGCCATCAGTGAGCCGGGACTAGCGGGATACAATGAGCAGTTCTTC. Translating it yields CAISEPGLAGYNEQFF.

The chain joins TRBV21-1 to TRBJ2-1; TRBD2 reflects the table's D call only, with no check against the DNA. TRBV21-1 is a documented pseudogene. This CDR3 comprises 16 residues. CDR3 DNA sequence: TGTGCCAGCAGCCGTGGACTAGCGGGAGAATTGAATGAGCAGTTCTTC. It encodes CASSRGLAGELNEQFF.

This clone was counted a few times. V and J are TRBV3-1 (or the pseudogene TRBV3-2) and TRBJ1-2; TRBD1 is a possible D gene (5 bases). Trimming pared 1 base from V and 1 base from J, leaving 10 bases between. The CDR3 consists of 15 residues. The germline gives CDR1 LGHDT, CDR2 YNNKEL (reference sequence). CDR3 in amino acids: CASSQGDSRNYGYTF. CDR3 nucleotides: TGTGCCAGCAGCCAAGGGGACTCCCGTAACTATGGCTACACCTTC.

The chain recombines TRBV6-4 with TRBJ2-1; TRBD2 is a possible D gene (6 bases). The CDR3 runs to 16 residues. Germline V gives CDR1 MRHNA, CDR2 SNTAGT. The V and J ends lost 5 bases and 4 bases respectively, with 18 bases between them. Written as DNA, the CDR3 is TGTGCCAGCAGTCCCCCCCGGGAGTTCTATTACAATGAGCAGTTCTTC. Its protein product is CASSPPREFYYNEQFF.

In DNA, the CDR3 is TGTGCTAGTGGTTTGGTACTAGGACTAGGGGTAATAGAGCTGTTTTTT. Protein product: CASGLVLGLGVIELFF. This chain links TRBV12-5 with TRBJ2-2; 7 bases line up with TRBD2. V lost 0 bases to trimming and J lost 11 bases; unmatched junction nucleotides: 12. Germline lookup yields CDR1 LGHNT and CDR2 FRNRAP. The CDR3 is 16 amino acids.

The chain employs TRBV24-1 and TRBJ2-6; tentative D call: TRBD1 (6 bases). The CDR3 loop spans 17 amino acids. Trimming stripped 5 bases from V and 2 bases from J, with 15 bases between. Germline CDR1 reads KGHDR; CDR2 reads SFDVKD. The CDR3 DNA follows: TGTGCCACCAGTGCCGGGATGACAGGCGCTGGGGCCAACGTCCTGACTTTC. It is translated as CATSAGMTGAGANVLTF.

This chain connects TRBV20-1 to TRBJ1-2, with D unresolved. Trimming shortened V by 3 bases and J by 4 bases, and 15 bases separated the two germline ends. Germline assignment: CDR1 DFQATT and CDR2 SNEGSKA (reference sequence). The CDR3 spans 14 residues. The CDR3 nucleotides read TGCAGTGCTAGTTTTCAGGCCAACTCCTATGGCTACACCTTC. It codes for CSASFQANSYGYTF.

Only one count was recorded for this clone. This chain links TRBV4-3 with TRBJ1-3, with a tentative D call TRBD1 (5 bases). The germline gives CDR1 LGHNA, CDR2 YSLEER. V was shortened by 1 base and J by 7 bases, with 11 bases between the two germline ends. The CDR3 is 14 amino acids. The DNA of the CDR3 is TGCGCCAGCAGCCAAGGGTGGGGGAGGAACACCATATATTTT. Translating it yields CASSQGWGRNTIYF.

V gene TRBV7-8 combines with J gene TRBJ2-1; 7 nucleotides line up with TRBD1. Germline trimming cut 1 base from V and 15 bases from J; bases unmatched to any gene: 3. This CDR3 has 11 residues. CDR1 and CDR2 (germline): SGHVS, FQNEAQ. CDR3 coding DNA: TGTGCCAGCAGCTTAGAGGACAGGAGGTTCTTC. It yields the protein CASSLEDRRFF.

V gene TRBV4-2 combines with J gene TRBJ2-1; D possibly corresponds to TRBD2 (6 bases). The V end lost 1 base, the J end lost 4 bases, and 11 bases lay between the germline ends. CDR3 length equals 15 residues. Germline CDR1 is LGHNA and CDR2 is YNFKEQ. The CDR3, as DNA: TGTGCCAGCAGCCAAGGGCTAGCGCATTACAATGAGCAGTTCTTC. This codes for CASSQGLAHYNEQFF.

This chain connects TRBV7-6 to TRBJ1-6; TRBD1 agrees at 7 bases. Per the germline V gene, CDR1 is SGHVS and CDR2 is FNYEAQ. The junction had 9 bases not matched to a gene; V was cut back by 3 bases and J by 10 bases. The CDR3 runs to 15 residues. The CDR3 reads CASSFGQAAESPLHF. The CDR3, as DNA: TGTGCCAGCAGCTTCGGACAGGCGGCGGAATCACCCCTCCACTTT.

The genes are TRBV14 and TRBJ2-3; D might be TRBD1 (6 bases). Germline V gene sequence: CDR1 SGHDN, CDR2 FVKESK. CDR3 size: 14 residues. Trimming removed 1 base at V and 8 bases at J, with 13 bases between. CDR3: CASSQVAGVTTQYF. The CDR3 DNA follows: TGTGCCAGCAGCCAAGTCGCAGGGGTCACTACGCAGTATTTT.

The CDR3 here is CASSQETPNHGQFF. The DNA for the CDR3 is TGCGCCAGCAGCCAAGAGACACCTAACCATGGGCAGTTCTTC. This chain uses TRBV4-3 with TRBJ2-1; D is ambiguous. There are 14 residues in the CDR3. Germline V gene lookup returns CDR1 LGHNA and CDR2 YSLEER. With 0 bases removed from V and 12 bases from J, the gap between germline ends came to 15 bases.

The J gene is TRBJ1-1, the V gene TRBV11-2; 7 bases are a match to TRBD1. Germline CDR1 SGHAT, CDR2 FQNNGV. With 5 bases clipped from V and 4 bases from J, the junction kept 13 bases outside the gene matches. The CDR3 sequence is 16 residues long. CDR3 DNA sequence: TGTGCCAGCAGCCGAACCGCGGGACAGAGTGGCACTGAAGCTTTCTTT. As protein: CASSRTAGQSGTEAFF.

The CDR3 nucleotides are TGTGCCAGCAGGTCGTATATGAACACTGAAGCTTTCTTT. Protein sequence: CASRSYMNTEAFF. V is TRBV27 and J is TRBJ1-1; D is unclear. CDR3 size: 13 residues. V lost 6 bases, J lost 0 bases, and 8 bases lay in between. CDR1 is MNHEY and CDR2 is SMNVEV in the germline V gene (reference sequence).

The rearrangement uses TRBV11-2 and TRBJ2-1; TRBD1 matches 8 bases. CDR3 length: 15 amino acids. Per germline, CDR1 SGHAT and CDR2 FQNNGV. With 5 bases clipped from V and 2 bases from J, the junction kept 5 bases outside the gene matches. CDR3: CASSQDRGTYNEQFF. The CDR3 coding sequence is TGTGCCAGCAGCCAAGACAGGGGAACCTACAATGAGCAGTTCTTC.